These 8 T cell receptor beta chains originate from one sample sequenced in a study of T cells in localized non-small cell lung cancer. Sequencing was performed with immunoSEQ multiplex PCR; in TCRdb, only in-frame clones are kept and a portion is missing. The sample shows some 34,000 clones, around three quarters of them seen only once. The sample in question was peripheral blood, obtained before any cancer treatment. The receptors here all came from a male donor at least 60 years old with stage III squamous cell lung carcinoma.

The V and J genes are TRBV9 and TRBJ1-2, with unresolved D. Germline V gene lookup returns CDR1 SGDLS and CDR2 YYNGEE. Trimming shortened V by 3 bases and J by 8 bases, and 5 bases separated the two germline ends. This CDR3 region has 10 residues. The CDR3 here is CASSGWGYTF. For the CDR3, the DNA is TGTGCCAGCAGCGGGTGGGGCTACACCTTC.

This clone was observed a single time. CDR3: CASRGGDSYQETQYF. CDR3 DNA sequence: TGCGCCAGCAGGGGGGGGGACTCGTACCAAGAGACCCAGTACTTC. V is TRBV5-1 and J is TRBJ2-5; 7 nucleotides line up with TRBD2. Germline assignment: CDR1 SGHRS and CDR2 YFSETQ. V lost 5 bases, J lost 0 bases, and 7 bases stayed unmatched. This CDR3 contains 15 residues. The whole variable domain, remainder taken from reference TRBV5-1 and TRBJ2-5, is KAGVTQTPRYLIKTRGQQVTLSCSPISGHRSVSWYQQTPGQGLQFLFEYFSETQRNKGNFPGRFSGRQFSNSRSEMNVSTLELGDSALYLCASRGGDSYQETQYFGPGTRLLVL.

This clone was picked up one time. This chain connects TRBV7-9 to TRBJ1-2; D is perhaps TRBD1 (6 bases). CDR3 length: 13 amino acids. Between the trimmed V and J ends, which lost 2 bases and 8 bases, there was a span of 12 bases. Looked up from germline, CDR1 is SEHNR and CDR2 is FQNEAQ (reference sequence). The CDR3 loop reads CASSLYGGGGYTF. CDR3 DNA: TGTGCCAGCAGCTTATATGGGGGCGGCGGCTACACCTTC.

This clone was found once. The CDR3 protein is CASSPVWGEDYGYTF. Here the CDR3 DNA reads TGTGCCAGCAGCCCCGTCTGGGGTGAAGACTATGGCTACACCTTC. This chain connects TRBV28 to TRBJ1-2; D is unclear. The CDR3 has 15 residues. Germline-derived CDR1 and CDR2 are MDHEN and SYDVKM. Trimming removed 6 bases at V and 3 bases at J, with 17 bases between.

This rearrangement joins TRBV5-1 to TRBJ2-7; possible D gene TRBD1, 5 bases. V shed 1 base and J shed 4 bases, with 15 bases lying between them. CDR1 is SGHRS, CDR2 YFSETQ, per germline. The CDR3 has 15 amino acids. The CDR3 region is CASSLKQELGYEQYF. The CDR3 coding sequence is TGCGCCAGCAGCTTGAAACAGGAGCTTGGATACGAGCAGTACTTC.

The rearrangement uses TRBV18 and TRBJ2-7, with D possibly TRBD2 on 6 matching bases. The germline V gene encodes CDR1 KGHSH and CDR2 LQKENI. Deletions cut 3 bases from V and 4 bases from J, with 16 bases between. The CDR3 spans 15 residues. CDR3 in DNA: TGTGCCAGCTCACCCTTTGAGACTAGGTCTTACGAGCAGTACTTC. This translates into CASSPFETRSYEQYF.

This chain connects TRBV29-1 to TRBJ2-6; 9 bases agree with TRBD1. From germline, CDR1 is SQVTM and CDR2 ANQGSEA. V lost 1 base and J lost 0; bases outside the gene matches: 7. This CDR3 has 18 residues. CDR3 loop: CSVEVRDRVVSGANVLTF. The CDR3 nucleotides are TGCAGCGTTGAAGTAAGGGACAGGGTGGTCTCTGGGGCCAACGTCCTGACTTTC.

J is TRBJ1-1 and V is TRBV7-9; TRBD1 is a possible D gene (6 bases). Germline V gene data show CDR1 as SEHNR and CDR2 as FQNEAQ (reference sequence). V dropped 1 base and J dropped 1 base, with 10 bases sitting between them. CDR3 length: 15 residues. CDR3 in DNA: TGTGCCAGCAGCTTAGGAGGGGGGGAGAACACTGAAGCTTTCTTT. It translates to CASSLGGGENTEAFF.